The clone carrying this TCR beta chain was counted between two and nine times. Its target is not known. This record belongs to a study of T cell repertoires in ileal Crohn's disease. Turning to the study itself: At postoperative colonoscopy, neoterminal ileum biopsies were taken as M6.

Time point here: neoterminal ileum biopsy at postoperative endoscopy, about 6 months after surgery. Germline CDR1 and CDR2: MNHNS and SASEGT. V gave up 2 bases and J gave up 2 bases, with 6 bases separating them. The CDR3 has 13 residues. Data came from immunoSEQ multiplex PCR; TCRdb stores just in-frame clones and leaves some out. The table has about 59,000 clones, around 90% seen once. The study, taken as a whole, reports: The median delay to postoperative endoscopy was around 7.1 months.

This clonotype was obtained from an adult with Crohn's disease. The chain joins TRBV6-1 to TRBJ1-2, with D maybe TRBD1 (5 bases). The source material was ileal tissue. The CDR3 nucleotides are TGTGCCAGCAGTGAACAGGGAAACTATGGCTACACCTTC. This gives the protein CASSEQGNYGYTF.